A single sample gave rise to the 14 T cell receptor beta chains below, sequenced in a study of PD-1 blockade in classical Hodgkin lymphoma. The protocol was immunoSEQ multiplex PCR, while the TCRdb copy is restricted to in-frame clones and leaves out a portion. The sample comprises 30,000 or so clones, around 83% of which are singletons, and roughly 0.44% rests with the top ten. Time point denoted: cycle 4 day 1 (C4D1), after around six weeks of nivolumab. Following autologous stem cell transplantation, relapse occurred in every patient, and exposure to brentuximab vedotin varied. Purified CD4+ T cells were obtained from thawed PBMCs through magnetic negative selection. Sample: CD4+ T cells from blood, taken before the fourth cycle of nivolumab. Every receptor here comes from a human donor with classical Hodgkin lymphoma.

This chain joins TRBV7-2 and TRBJ2-7; either TRBD1 or TRBD2 may supply D (6 bases each). The CDR3 is 12 amino acids. Germline CDR1 SGHTA, CDR2 FQGNSA. The ends were cut back, 5 bases at V and 8 bases at J, with 13 bases in the middle. The CDR3 protein is CASSPVGGQQYF. In nucleotides, the CDR3 is TGTGCCAGCAGCCCCGTGGGGGGCCAGCAGTACTTC.

The CDR3 region has the DNA TGTGCCAGTAGGACCCCCGGGACAGTGAGTGAGACCCAGTACTTC. Translated: CASRTPGTVSETQYF. The J gene is TRBJ2-5, the V gene TRBV19; TRBD1 agrees at 7 bases. Germline V gene data show CDR1 as LNHDA and CDR2 as SQIVND (reference sequence). This CDR3 comprises 15 residues. Trimming at V came to 6 bases and at J to 5 bases, leaving 12 bases not matched to a gene.

The chain links TRBV9 to TRBJ1-2, with D tentatively TRBD1 (5 bases). V gave up 0 bases and J gave up 5 bases, with 11 bases separating them. In germline, CDR1 is SGDLS, CDR2 YYNGEE. This CDR3 contains 14 residues. The CDR3 sequence: CASSVDGGFYGYTF. The CDR3 DNA reads TGTGCCAGCAGCGTAGACGGGGGGTTTTATGGCTACACCTTC.

The V and J genes are TRBV7-9 and TRBJ1-1; perhaps TRBD1 as D (5 bases). The V and J ends lost 2 bases and 1 base respectively, with 5 bases between them. Germline V gene sequence: CDR1 SEHNR, CDR2 FQNEAQ (reference sequence). This CDR3 comprises 13 residues. CDR3: CASSLQGNTEAFF. The DNA of the CDR3 is TGTGCCAGCAGCTTACAGGGGAACACTGAAGCTTTCTTT.

Here the CDR3 DNA reads TGTGCCAGCACCCGGGACAACTCCTACGAGCAGTACTTC. Its translation is CASTRDNSYEQYF. The genes are TRBV7-2 and TRBJ2-7; TRBD1 is a possible D gene (6 bases). Germline-derived CDR1 and CDR2 are SGHTA and FQGNSA. The CDR3 loop spans 13 amino acids. V was trimmed by 7 bases and J by 0 bases, leaving 10 bases between them.

The gene calls are TRBV6-1 and TRBJ2-1; 10 bases map to TRBD1. V gave up 6 bases and J gave up 7 bases; unmatched junction bases: 9. Germline V gene data show CDR1 as MNHNS and CDR2 as SASEGT. The CDR3 is 15 amino acids. This CDR3 is CASSLDRGIGNEQFF. As DNA, the CDR3 is TGTGCCAGCAGCCTGGACAGGGGGATCGGGAATGAGCAGTTCTTC.

The genes are TRBV28 and TRBJ1-5; 8 bases agree with TRBD1. The CDR3 is 15 amino acids. J was trimmed by 7 bases and V by 5 bases; bases with no gene match: 10. Germline assignment: CDR1 MDHEN and CDR2 SYDVKM. In nucleotides, the CDR3 is TGTGCCAGCAGTGTCCCGGGACAGGTGGGGCAGCCCCAGCATTTT. It codes for CASSVPGQVGQPQHF.

The chain links TRBV7-2 to TRBJ1-4, with D unresolved. V gave up 1 base and J gave up 0 bases, with 9 bases separating them. The CDR3 consists of 16 residues. The germline V gene has CDR1 SGHTA and CDR2 FQGNSA. CDR3 bases: TGTGCCAGCAGCTTAGGTGGAGCTGCAACTAATGAAAAACTGTTTTTT. This translates into CASSLGGAATNEKLFF. The full variable domain, rest sourced from reference TRBV7-2 and TRBJ1-4, is GAGVSQSPSNKVTEKGKDVELRCDPISGHTALYWYRQSLGQGLEFLIYFQGNSAPDKSGLPSDRFSAERTGGSVSTLTIQRTQQEDSAVYLCASSLGGAATNEKLFFGSGTQLSVL.

The J gene is TRBJ2-5, the V gene TRBV7-3, with D possibly being TRBD1 or TRBD2 (6 bases each). V lost 4 bases to trimming and J lost 2 bases, with 14 bases between them. Germline V CDR1 and CDR2: SGHTA, FQGTGA. The CDR3 sequence is 15 residues long. The CDR3 DNA sequence: TGTGCCAGCAGCTCCACAACAGGGAGGCAAGAGACCCAGTACTTC. Its protein product is CASSSTTGRQETQYF.

The genes are TRBV9 and TRBJ2-2; D assignment may be TRBD1 or TRBD2 (5 bases each). V lost 0 bases to trimming and J lost 4 bases, with 16 bases between them. The V gene's germline CDR1 is SGDLS and CDR2 YYNGEE. CDR3 size: 17 residues. The CDR3 region has the DNA TGTGCCAGCAGCGTAGCCCCCCTCGGGGCGAGCACCGGGGAGCTGTTTTTT. Its translation is CASSVAPLGASTGELFF.

This chain uses TRBV28 with TRBJ2-7, with D maybe TRBD2 (6 bases). This CDR3 has 13 residues. Trimming pared 5 bases from V and 3 bases from J, leaving 11 bases between. The germline CDR1 and CDR2 sequences are MDHEN and SYDVKM. The CDR3 region is CASSRRGGYEQYF. The CDR3 region has the DNA TGTGCCAGCAGTCGCCGGGGAGGCTACGAGCAGTACTTC.

This clone was counted a few times. The CDR3 DNA sequence: TGTGCCAGCAACGCCCCCCCGGGACCTGGGCCCCAGCATTTT. This sequence encodes CASNAPPGPGPQHF. The chain uses TRBV6-1 and TRBJ1-5; TRBD1 might be the D (5 bases). The CDR3 has 14 residues. V was clipped by 7 bases and J by 9 bases, with 19 bases between them. In germline, CDR1 is MNHNS, CDR2 SASEGT.

The table lists this clone with a few counts. The V gene is TRBV6-1, the J gene TRBJ1-4; D not certain. Germline values: CDR1 MNHNS, CDR2 SASEGT. V was shortened by 2 bases and J by 1 base, with 5 bases between the two germline ends. The CDR3 length is 14 residues. CDR3 residues: CASSERKTNEKLFF. The CDR3 DNA reads TGTGCCAGCAGTGAACGGAAAACTAATGAAAAACTGTTTTTT.

The rearrangement links TRBV19 to TRBJ2-2, with 7 bases identical to TRBD1. Trimming cost V 6 bases and J 3 bases; bases outside gene matches: 13. Germline assignment: CDR1 LNHDA and CDR2 SQIVND (reference sequence). The CDR3 contains 17 residues. CDR3 DNA sequence: TGTGCCAGTAGCCCCATTTCGACAGGGTATCACACCGGGGAGCTGTTTTTT. Encoded protein: CASSPISTGYHTGELFF.